This TCR beta chain was sequenced in a study of blood T cell repertoires in COVID-19. On the study more broadly: Researchers got acute and convalescent COVID-19 samples from the United States, Italy and Spain.

As processed by the authors: Nucleated cell counts were estimated from reference gene primer amplification. Profiled with immunoSEQ multiplex PCR; TCRdb holds only in-frame clones, not every one. The DNA gave D and trimming, while V, J and clone size come from that table. The sample records 350,000 to 400,000 clones, 75% to 90% being singletons. Participant age was roughly 18 to 89 years, and participants resided in approximately 25 US areas. Participants had their cohort set by participant-reported clinical history. The CDR3 runs 14 residues. Germline V CDR1 and CDR2: SEHNR, FQNEAQ (reference sequence). V lost 5 bases, J lost 10 bases, and 15 bases lay in between.

The receptor was isolated from a man between 18 and 35 years old who had recovered from COVID-19. The chain recombines TRBV7-9 with TRBJ1-6; D perhaps matches TRBD1 (5 bases). The sequencing sample was made of PBMCs or T cells enriched from blood (not recorded which). The CDR3 sequence is CASSRDWERSPLHF. DNA of the CDR3: TGTGCCAGCAGCCGGGACTGGGAGAGGTCACCCCTCCACTTT.